The next 11 T cell receptor beta chains were all read from a single sample in a study of CD8+ T cells in alopecia areata. Treatment defined: oral pan-JAK inhibitor, 5-10 mg twice daily. RNA extraction was followed by reverse transcription into cDNA, which acted as the sequencing template. TCRdb keeps only in-frame clones here, not all; method: immunoSEQ multiplex PCR. This sample yields 200,000 to 250,000 clones, of which about 58% are seen a single time; around 1.4% belongs to the top ten. Here the sequenced sample was CD4+ T cells sorted from blood, taken at week 4, from a patient treated with tofacitinib. The receptor set was obtained from a human donor with alopecia areata.

CDR3 coding DNA: TGTGCCAGCAGCTCACCGGGACTCCACTCTGGGGCCAACGTCCTGACTTTC. It codes for CASSSPGLHSGANVLTF. V gene TRBV5-6 combines with J gene TRBJ2-6; TRBD2 is a possible D gene (6 bases). V was shortened by 3 bases and J by 0 bases, with 13 bases between the two germline ends. Germline CDR1 SGHDT, CDR2 YYEEEE. The CDR3 totals 17 residues.

The rearrangement joins TRBV15 to TRBJ2-6; D is unclear. CDR3 length: 13 residues. Trimming removed 5 bases from V and 4 bases from J, with 6 bases in between. Germline CDR1 is LNHNV and CDR2 is YYDKDF (reference sequence). The chain's CDR3 is CATSPRGANVLTF. The CDR3 nucleotides are TGTGCCACCAGCCCTCGGGGGGCCAACGTCCTGACTTTC.

The chain carries TRBV29-1 and TRBJ1-2; D unresolved. Deletions cut 0 bases from V and 2 bases from J, with 13 bases between. There are 15 residues in the CDR3. CDR1 is SQVTM, CDR2 ANQGSEA, per germline. For the CDR3, the DNA is TGCAGCGTTGAAGATCTTCGCGGCAGGAACTATGGCTACACCTTC. Protein sequence: CSVEDLRGRNYGYTF.

The chain links TRBV28 to TRBJ1-1, with TRBD1 matching 8 bases. Germline lookup yields CDR1 MDHEN and CDR2 SYDVKM. The CDR3 is 15 residues long. V dropped 5 bases and J dropped 0; count of bases not matched to a gene: 5. CDR3 in DNA: TGTGCCAGCAGTACACGGGACAGGCTGAACACTGAAGCTTTCTTT. Translation gives CASSTRDRLNTEAFF.

V gene TRBV29-1 combines with J gene TRBJ2-7; D possibly corresponds to TRBD1 (5 bases). Germline-derived CDR1 and CDR2 are SQVTM and ANQGSEA. The CDR3 totals 12 residues. V gave up 4 bases and J gave up 5 bases, with 12 bases separating them. CDR3: CSVVPGYDEQYF. Written as DNA, the CDR3 is TGCAGCGTTGTACCAGGGTACGACGAGCAGTACTTC.

The V call is TRBV20-1, the J call TRBJ1-1; D gene uncertain. CDR3 length: 10 amino acids. Trimming pared 4 bases from V and 5 bases from J, leaving 5 bases between. The germline gives CDR1 DFQATT, CDR2 SNEGSKA (reference sequence). The CDR3 is CSATGTEAFF. As DNA, the CDR3 is TGCAGTGCTACCGGGACTGAAGCTTTCTTT.

This chain connects TRBV30 to TRBJ2-1; D gene uncertain. The CDR3 runs 12 residues. Between the trimmed V and J ends, which lost 3 bases and 9 bases, there was a span of 12 bases. Germline CDR1 reads GTSNPN; CDR2 reads SVGIG (reference sequence). The CDR3 DNA reads TGTGCCTGGAGGACGGCGTATGGTGAGCAGTTCTTC. Translating gives CAWRTAYGEQFF.

There are a few counts of this clone. V usage is TRBV4-3 and J usage is TRBJ1-4; 10 bases map to TRBD1. The J segment lost 1 base and the V segment lost 1 base, leaving 6 bases of the junction unmatched. The germline CDR1 and CDR2 sequences are LGHNA and YSLEER. CDR3 length: 18 residues. Here the CDR3 DNA reads TGCGCCAGCAGCCAAGGGGGGACAGGGGCCCGAACTAATGAAAAACTGTTTTTT. It specifies CASSQGGTGARTNEKLFF.

The chain links TRBV30 to TRBJ1-2; D possibly corresponds to TRBD1 (6 bases). CDR1 GTSNPN and CDR2 SVGIG come from the germline V gene (reference sequence). The CDR3 contains 12 residues. V lost 3 bases and J 3 bases, leaving 8 bases between the germline ends. CDR3 nucleotides: TGTGCCTGGAGGGACAGCTACTATGGCTACACCTTC. It yields the protein CAWRDSYYGYTF.

The chain links TRBV5-1 to TRBJ2-3; tentatively, D is TRBD1 (5 bases). The V gene lost 3 bases and the J gene lost 2 bases, with 13 bases spanning the gap. Germline V gene data show CDR1 as SGHRS and CDR2 as YFSETQ. This CDR3 has 15 residues. CDR3 coding DNA: TGCGCCAGCAGCTCCGACAGTTCTAACACAGATACGCAGTATTTT. Translation gives CASSSDSSNTDTQYF. Full variable domain (missing parts from reference TRBV5-1 and TRBJ2-3): KAGVTQTPRYLIKTRGQQVTLSCSPISGHRSVSWYQQTPGQGLQFLFEYFSETQRNKGNFPGRFSGRQFSNSRSEMNVSTLELGDSALYLCASSSDSSNTDTQYFGPGTRLTVL.

The chain is built from TRBV29-1 and TRBJ1-2; D is perhaps TRBD1 (5 bases). V shed 6 bases and J shed 0 bases, with 17 bases lying between them. Germline V gene data show CDR1 as SQVTM and CDR2 as ANQGSEA. This CDR3 has 15 amino acids. CDR3 nucleotides: TGCAGCGTCCAGGGCGGCCCGGGCGCTAACTATGGCTACACCTTC. Residues: CSVQGGPGANYGYTF.